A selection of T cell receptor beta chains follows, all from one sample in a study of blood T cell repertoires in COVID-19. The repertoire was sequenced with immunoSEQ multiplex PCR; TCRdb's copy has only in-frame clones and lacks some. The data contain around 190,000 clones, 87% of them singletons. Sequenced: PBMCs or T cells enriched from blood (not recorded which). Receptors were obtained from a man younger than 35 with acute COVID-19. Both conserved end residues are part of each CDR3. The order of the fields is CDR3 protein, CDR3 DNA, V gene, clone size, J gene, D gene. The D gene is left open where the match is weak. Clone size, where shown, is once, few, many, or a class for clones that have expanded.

CDR3aa: CASSMAGLGNQPQHF
CDR3nt: TGTGCCAGTAGTATGGCAGGTCTGGGTAATCAGCCCCAGCATTTT
v_gene: TRBV19
abundance: NA
j_gene: TRBJ1-5
d_gene: NA

CDR3aa: CASSTRTLWLSNQPQHF
CDR3nt: TGTGCCAGTTCCACGAGAACCCTTTGGTTAAGCAATCAGCCCCAGCATTTT
v_gene: TRBV19
abundance: NA
j_gene: TRBJ1-5
d_gene: NA

CDR3aa: CASSYDNQREFWFF
CDR3nt: TGTGCCAGCAGTTACGATAACCAGCGGGAGTTTTGGTTCTTC
v_gene: TRBV6-2/TRBV6-3
abundance: NA
j_gene: TRBJ2-1
d_gene: TRBD2

CDR3aa: CASSEGTSGAAYNEQFF
CDR3nt: TGTGCCAGCAGTGAAGGGACTAGCGGGGCTGCATACAATGAGCAGTTCTTC
v_gene: TRBV6-1
abundance: NA
j_gene: TRBJ2-1
d_gene: TRBD2

CDR3aa: CASSLGALSSSYEQYF
CDR3nt: TGTGCCAGCAGTTTGGGGGCCCTCTCAAGCTCCTACGAGCAGTACTTC
v_gene: TRBV28
abundance: once
j_gene: TRBJ2-7
d_gene: NA

CDR3aa: CASTPAGWNEQYF
CDR3nt: TGTGCCAGCACCCCCGCGGGGTGGAACGAGCAGTACTTC
v_gene: TRBV27
abundance: NA
j_gene: TRBJ2-7
d_gene: NA

CDR3aa: CASSDDRGFNGEAFF
CDR3nt: TGTGCCAGCAGTGATGACAGGGGATTTAACGGGGAAGCTTTCTTT
v_gene: TRBV25-1
abundance: many
j_gene: TRBJ1-1
d_gene: TRBD1

CDR3aa: CASSWGGASGELFF
CDR3nt: TGCGCCAGCAGTTGGGGGGGCGCTTCCGGGGAGCTGTTTTTT
v_gene: TRBV4-3
abundance: many
j_gene: TRBJ2-2
d_gene: NA

CDR3aa: CASSQDQTGQALYEQYF
CDR3nt: TGCGCCAGCAGCCAAGATCAAACAGGGCAGGCCCTCTACGAGCAGTACTTC
v_gene: TRBV4-1
abundance: NA
j_gene: TRBJ2-7
d_gene: NA

CDR3aa: CASSITGISGNTIYF
CDR3nt: TGTGCCAGCAGCATAACGGGAATCTCTGGAAACACCATATATTTT
v_gene: TRBV7-2
abundance: NA
j_gene: TRBJ1-3
d_gene: NA

CDR3aa: CASSVAGGREKLFF
CDR3nt: TGTGCCAGCAGCGTTGCAGGGGGCCGGGAAAAACTGTTTTTT
v_gene: TRBV9
abundance: NA
j_gene: TRBJ1-4
d_gene: TRBD1

CDR3aa: CASSLLGAQNYGYTF
CDR3nt: TGTGCCAGCAGCCTCCTGGGGGCGCAAAACTATGGCTACACCTTC
v_gene: TRBV3-1/TRBV3-2
abundance: NA
j_gene: TRBJ1-2
d_gene: NA

CDR3aa: CASRAGQASWREKLFF
CDR3nt: TGTGCCAGCAGAGCGGGACAGGCCTCCTGGCGGGAAAAACTGTTTTTT
v_gene: TRBV2
abundance: few
j_gene: TRBJ1-4
d_gene: TRBD1

CDR3aa: CASSPDIAIVAKNIQYF
CDR3nt: TGTGCCAGCAGTCCGGACATTGCTATAGTAGCCAAAAACATTCAGTACTTC
v_gene: TRBV27
abundance: once
j_gene: TRBJ2-4
d_gene: NA

CDR3aa: CASSAAGGNGELFF
CDR3nt: TGCGCCAGTTCGGCTGCAGGGGGAAACGGGGAGCTGTTTTTT
v_gene: TRBV4-1
abundance: NA
j_gene: TRBJ2-2
d_gene: TRBD1

CDR3aa: CASSWGTGTNYGYTF
CDR3nt: TGTGCCAGCAGCTGGGGGACAGGGACTAACTATGGCTACACCTTC
v_gene: TRBV5-5
abundance: NA
j_gene: TRBJ1-2
d_gene: TRBD1

CDR3aa: CASSLGTAYGYTF
CDR3nt: TGTGCCAGCAGCTTAGGCACAGCTTATGGCTACACCTTC
v_gene: TRBV13
abundance: NA
j_gene: TRBJ1-2
d_gene: NA

CDR3aa: CASSGVYSPNAETQYF
CDR3nt: TGTGCCAGCAGTGGTGTTTACAGCCCTAATGCAGAGACCCAGTACTTC
v_gene: TRBV6-4
abundance: NA
j_gene: TRBJ2-5
d_gene: NA

CDR3aa: CAQSGGENYGYTF
CDR3nt: TGTGCCCAAAGTGGGGGGGAAAACTATGGCTACACCTTC
v_gene: TRBV30
abundance: NA
j_gene: TRBJ1-2
d_gene: NA

CDR3aa: CASSPPSGAEQYF
CDR3nt: TGTGCCAGCTCACCCCCCAGCGGTGCCGAGCAGTACTTC
v_gene: TRBV18
abundance: NA
j_gene: TRBJ2-7
d_gene: NA

CDR3aa: CASSIWGENTEAFF
CDR3nt: TGTGCCAGCAGCATTTGGGGGGAGAACACTGAAGCTTTCTTT
v_gene: TRBV7-8
abundance: NA
j_gene: TRBJ1-1
d_gene: NA

CDR3aa: CASSVDDSSTGANVLTF
CDR3nt: TGTGCCAGCAGCGTAGATGACAGTTCGACTGGGGCCAACGTCCTGACTTTC
v_gene: TRBV9
abundance: NA
j_gene: TRBJ2-6
d_gene: NA

CDR3aa: CASSPRLAGGLLGANVLTF
CDR3nt: TGTGCCAGCAGCCCCCGACTAGCGGGAGGCTTGTTGGGGGCCAACGTCCTGACTTTC
v_gene: TRBV13
abundance: once
j_gene: TRBJ2-6
d_gene: TRBD2

CDR3aa: CASSGQGSDGYTF
CDR3nt: TGTGCCAGCAGTGGACAGGGATCTGACGGCTACACCTTC
v_gene: TRBV2
abundance: once
j_gene: TRBJ1-2
d_gene: TRBD1

CDR3aa: CASSQQGANTEAFF
CDR3nt: TGTGCCAGCAGCCAACAGGGGGCTAACACTGAAGCTTTCTTT
v_gene: TRBV7-6
abundance: NA
j_gene: TRBJ1-1
d_gene: TRBD1

CDR3aa: CASSLDTGPEAFF
CDR3nt: TGTGCCAGCAGCTTGGATACAGGGCCTGAAGCTTTCTTT
v_gene: TRBV5-5
abundance: NA
j_gene: TRBJ1-1
d_gene: NA

CDR3aa: CASSLGTGGLDEQFF
CDR3nt: TGTGCCAGCAGCTTAGGGACGGGGGGATTGGATGAGCAGTTCTTC
v_gene: TRBV11-3
abundance: NA
j_gene: TRBJ2-1
d_gene: TRBD2

CDR3aa: CAWSDAGGWEKLFF
CDR3nt: TGTGCCTGGAGTGATGCCGGGGGTTGGGAAAAACTGTTTTTT
v_gene: TRBV30
abundance: once
j_gene: TRBJ1-4
d_gene: NA

CDR3aa: CASRGQGANGELFF
CDR3nt: TGTGCCAGCCGGGGACAGGGGGCAAACGGGGAGCTGTTTTTT
v_gene: TRBV2
abundance: NA
j_gene: TRBJ2-2
d_gene: TRBD1

CDR3aa: CASSAEGTSSYNEQFF
CDR3nt: TGTGCCAGCAGCGCAGAGGGGACTAGCTCCTACAATGAGCAGTTCTTC
v_gene: TRBV9
abundance: NA
j_gene: TRBJ2-1
d_gene: TRBD2

CDR3aa: CASSTYTENIQYF
CDR3nt: TGCGCCAGCAGCACCTACACAGAAAACATTCAGTACTTC
v_gene: TRBV4-3
abundance: NA
j_gene: TRBJ2-4
d_gene: NA

CDR3aa: CASSLADRKNTEAFF
CDR3nt: TGCGCCAGCAGCTTGGCCGACAGAAAGAACACTGAAGCTTTCTTT
v_gene: TRBV5-1
abundance: few
j_gene: TRBJ1-1
d_gene: NA

CDR3aa: CATTLAGGLETQYF
CDR3nt: TGTGCCACAACACTAGCGGGAGGACTGGAGACCCAGTACTTC
v_gene: TRBV28
abundance: NA
j_gene: TRBJ2-5
d_gene: TRBD2

CDR3aa: CASSEQGSGHTIYF
CDR3nt: TGTGCCAGCAGTGAACAGGGGAGTGGCCACACCATATATTTT
v_gene: TRBV6-1
abundance: NA
j_gene: TRBJ1-3
d_gene: NA

CDR3aa: CASSPGAGGYTF
CDR3nt: TGTGCCAGCTCACCAGGGGCTGGTGGCTACACCTTC
v_gene: TRBV18
abundance: NA
j_gene: TRBJ1-2
d_gene: NA

CDR3aa: CASSGGTSGTGELFF
CDR3nt: TGCGCCAGCAGCGGGGGGACTAGCGGCACCGGGGAGCTGTTTTTT
v_gene: TRBV5-1
abundance: few
j_gene: TRBJ2-2
d_gene: TRBD2

CDR3aa: CASSLRAGNTEAFF
CDR3nt: TGTGCCAGCAGCCTCCGGGCGGGGAACACTGAAGCTTTCTTT
v_gene: TRBV11-2
abundance: few
j_gene: TRBJ1-1
d_gene: NA

CDR3aa: CASSLEVAGGRNEQYF
CDR3nt: TGCGCCAGCAGCTTGGAAGTAGCGGGAGGGAGGAACGAGCAGTACTTC
v_gene: TRBV5-1
abundance: NA
j_gene: TRBJ2-7
d_gene: TRBD2

CDR3aa: CASRDTRSYGYTF
CDR3nt: TGTGCCAGCAGGGACACGAGGTCCTATGGCTACACCTTC
v_gene: TRBV28
abundance: NA
j_gene: TRBJ1-2
d_gene: NA

CDR3aa: CASRNSRTEQETQYF
CDR3nt: TGTGCCAGCAGGAATTCCAGGACAGAACAAGAGACCCAGTACTTC
v_gene: TRBV28
abundance: NA
j_gene: TRBJ2-5
d_gene: NA

CDR3aa: CASSLGLSISAGELFF
CDR3nt: TGTGCCAGCAGCTTAGGACTCTCCATCTCTGCCGGGGAGCTGTTTTTT
v_gene: TRBV7-9
abundance: NA
j_gene: TRBJ2-2
d_gene: NA